The sequence of this T cell receptor (beta chain) was determined in a study of blood T cell repertoires in COVID-19. Study overall: The United States, Italy and Spain were the sources of the acute and convalescent COVID-19 samples. T cells, B-cell-depleted T cells, or PBMCs provided the cDNA or gDNA that served as material.

Trimming cost V 1 base and J 7 bases; bases outside gene matches: 9. Germline V CDR1 and CDR2: LNHNV, YYDKDF (reference sequence). The CDR3 has 16 amino acids. As processed by the authors: Estimated nucleated cell counts came from reference gene primer amplification. The method was immunoSEQ multiplex PCR; TCRdb's version includes in-frame clones alone and lacks a portion of them. V and J calls and clone size are copied from that table; D and trimming were computed from the DNA. The table records roughly 200,000 clones, about 88% of them present only once. This receptor was identified in a woman aged 80 or over with acute or convalescent COVID-19. The sequenced material came from peripheral blood. This chain joins TRBV15 and TRBJ2-1; 8 nucleotides match TRBD2. In DNA form, the CDR3 reads TGTGCCACCAGCAGAGGGTCCAGCGGGAGCTTAAATGAGCAGTTCTTC. This gives the protein CATSRGSSGSLNEQFF.